Listed below are T cell receptor beta chains from one sample, sequenced in a study of identical twins. MiXCR, applied by TCRdb to the 5' RACE reads, yields one record per CDR3 protein. Here the sample spans some 1,700,000 distinct CDR3 sequences, 32% being singletons. Material: cord blood. These receptors all come from a newborn girl in good health. Each CDR3 is given with its conserved first and last residue. Each record gives: D gene, clone size, J gene, V gene, CDR3 protein, CDR3 DNA. D genes are given only for firm matches. The listing skips clone size in some rows; elsewhere it reads once, few, many or a size class.

TRBD2 | few | TRBJ2-7 | TRBV7-2 | CASSPTSGPTYEQYF | TGTGCCAGCAGTCCAACTAGCGGACCTACCTACGAGCAGTACTTC
- | - | TRBJ2-1 | TRBV11-2 | CASSQLQGRHNEQFF | TGTGCCAGCAGTCAGCTCCAGGGACGTCACAATGAGCAGTTCTTC
TRBD2 | - | TRBJ2-2 | TRBV2 | CASLGTSGVNTGELFF | TGTGCCAGCCTAGGGACTAGCGGAGTGAACACCGGGGAGCTGTTTTTT
- | few | TRBJ2-7 | TRBV5-1 | CASSLPVVQYNEQYF | TGCGCCAGCAGCTTGCCGGTAGTTCAATACAATGAGCAGTACTTC
- | - | TRBJ1-5 | TRBV20-1 | CSAPGPNQPQHF | TGCAGTGCTCCGGGGCCCAATCAGCCCCAGCATTTT
- | few | TRBJ2-2 | TRBV29-1 | CSVGSAGTGELFF | TGCAGCGTTGGATCCGCGGGCACCGGGGAGCTGTTTTTT
TRBD1 | - | TRBJ2-1 | TRBV13 | CASSLGLYRGNEQFF | TGTGCCAGCAGCTTAGGCCTTTACAGGGGCAATGAGCAGTTCTTC
- | - | TRBJ2-5 | TRBV15 | CATSRDQGRLYQETQYF | TGTGCCACCAGCAGAGATCAGGGCAGGCTGTACCAAGAGACCCAGTACTTC
- | - | TRBJ2-5 | TRBV28 | CASGLPYQETQYF | TGTGCCAGCGGACTACCCTACCAAGAGACCCAGTACTTC
TRBD2 | - | TRBJ2-7 | TRBV28 | CASSPSGRAHEQYF | TGTGCCAGCAGTCCAAGCGGGAGGGCCCACGAGCAGTACTTC
- | - | TRBJ1-1 | TRBV12-3/TRBV12-4 | CASRIRGSYTEAFF | TGTGCCAGCAGAATACGGGGCTCCTACACTGAAGCTTTCTTT
TRBD1 | - | TRBJ2-5 | TRBV28 | CASSPTGTGETQYF | TGTGCCAGCAGCCCTACCGGGACAGGAGAGACCCAGTACTTC